This entry describes one TCR beta chain. This entry belongs to a study of blood T cell repertoires in COVID-19. Across the study: Researchers got acute and convalescent COVID-19 samples from the United States, Italy and Spain.

Authors' analysis steps: Amplification with reference gene primers provided the estimates of nucleated cell counts. The method was immunoSEQ multiplex PCR; TCRdb's version includes in-frame clones alone and lacks a portion of them. V and J calls and clone size come straight from that table; D and trimming were deduced from the DNA. The repertoire holds roughly 230,000 clones, with about 80% as singletons. The J segment lost 4 bases and the V segment lost 0 bases, leaving 1 base of the junction unmatched. Germline CDR1 SGHRS, CDR2 YFSETQ. The CDR3 runs 15 residues. Those who participated ranged in age from about 18 to 89 years and resided in about two dozen US areas.

This clonotype was obtained from a man aged 50-60 years who had recovered from COVID-19. The sample comprised PBMCs or T cells enriched from blood (not recorded which). The rearrangement uses TRBV5-1 and TRBJ1-4, with 9 nucleotides matching TRBD1. The chain's CDR3 is CASSLGDRVNEKLFF. The CDR3 DNA reads TGCGCCAGCAGCTTGGGGGACAGGGTTAATGAAAAACTGTTTTTT.